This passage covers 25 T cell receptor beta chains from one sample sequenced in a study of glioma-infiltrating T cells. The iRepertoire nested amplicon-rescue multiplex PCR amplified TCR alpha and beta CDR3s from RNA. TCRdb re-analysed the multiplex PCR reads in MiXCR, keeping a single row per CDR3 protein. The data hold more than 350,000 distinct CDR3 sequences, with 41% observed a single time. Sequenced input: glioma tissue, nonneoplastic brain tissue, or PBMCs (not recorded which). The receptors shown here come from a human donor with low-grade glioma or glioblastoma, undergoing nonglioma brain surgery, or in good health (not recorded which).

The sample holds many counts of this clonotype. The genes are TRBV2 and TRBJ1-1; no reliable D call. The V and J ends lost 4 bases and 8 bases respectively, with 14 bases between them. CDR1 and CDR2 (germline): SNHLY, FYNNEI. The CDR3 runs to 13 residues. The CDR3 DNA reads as TGTGCCAGCAGTGGAGGCCCACGATTCGAAGCTTTCTTT. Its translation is CASSGGPRFEAFF.

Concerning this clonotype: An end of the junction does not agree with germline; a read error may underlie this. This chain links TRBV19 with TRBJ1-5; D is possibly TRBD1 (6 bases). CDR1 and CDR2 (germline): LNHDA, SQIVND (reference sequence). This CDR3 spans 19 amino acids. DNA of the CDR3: TGTGCCAGTAGTATAAAGCGAGGGGGATACGTTGTATTCAATCAGCCTCAGCATTTT. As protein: CASSIKRGGYVVFNQPQHF.

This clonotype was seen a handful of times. The DNA for the CDR3 is TGTGCCAGCAGTCGACCCATCCCCCCTGAGCAGTTCTTC. Its protein is CASSRPIPPEQFF. The chain recombines TRBV3-1 with TRBJ2-1, with D hard to call. Trimming removed 6 bases from V and 9 bases from J, with 15 bases in between. Germline V gene sequence: CDR1 LGHDT, CDR2 YNNKEL (reference sequence). The CDR3 covers 13 residues.

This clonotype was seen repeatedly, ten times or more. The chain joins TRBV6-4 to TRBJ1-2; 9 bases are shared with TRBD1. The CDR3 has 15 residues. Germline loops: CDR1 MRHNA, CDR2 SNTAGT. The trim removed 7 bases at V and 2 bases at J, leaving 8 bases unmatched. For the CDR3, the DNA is TGTGCCAGCAAACCGGGACAGGGCCCCAACTATGGCTACACCTTC. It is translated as CASKPGQGPNYGYTF.

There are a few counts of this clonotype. The chain's CDR3 is CASCATGETEAFF. CDR3 in DNA: TGTGCCAGCTGCGCCACAGGGGAAACTGAAGCTTTCTTT. V gene TRBV19 combines with J gene TRBJ1-1; the match to TRBD1 covers 7 bases. The CDR3 runs 13 residues. Germline V CDR1 and CDR2: LNHDA, SQIVND (reference sequence). V lost 9 bases, J lost 5 bases, and 9 bases stayed unmatched.

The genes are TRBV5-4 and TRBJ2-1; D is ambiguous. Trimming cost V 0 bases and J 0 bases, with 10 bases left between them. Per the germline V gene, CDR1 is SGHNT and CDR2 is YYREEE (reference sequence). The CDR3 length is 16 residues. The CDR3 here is CASSLVGGSSYNEQFF. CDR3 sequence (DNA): TGTGCCAGCAGCTTGGTTGGCGGAAGCTCCTACAATGAGCAGTTCTTC. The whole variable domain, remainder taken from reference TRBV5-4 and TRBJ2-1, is ETGVTQSPTHLIKTRGQQVTLRCSSQSGHNTVSWYQQALGQGPQFIFQYYREEENGRGNFPPRFSGLQFPNYSSELNVNALELDDSALYLCASSLVGGSSYNEQFFGPGTRLTVL.

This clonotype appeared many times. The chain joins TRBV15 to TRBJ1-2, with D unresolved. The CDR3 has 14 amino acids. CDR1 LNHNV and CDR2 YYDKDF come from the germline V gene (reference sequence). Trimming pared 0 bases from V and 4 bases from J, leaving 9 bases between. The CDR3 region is CATSRDSQSYGYTF. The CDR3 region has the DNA TGTGCCACCAGCAGAGATTCCCAGAGCTATGGCTACACCTTC.

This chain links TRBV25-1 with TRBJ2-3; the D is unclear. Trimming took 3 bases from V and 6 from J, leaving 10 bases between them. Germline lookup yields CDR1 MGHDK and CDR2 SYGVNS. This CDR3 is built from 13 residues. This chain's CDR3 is CASSDRQADTQYF. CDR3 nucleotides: TGTGCCAGCAGTGACCGTCAGGCGGATACGCAGTATTTT.

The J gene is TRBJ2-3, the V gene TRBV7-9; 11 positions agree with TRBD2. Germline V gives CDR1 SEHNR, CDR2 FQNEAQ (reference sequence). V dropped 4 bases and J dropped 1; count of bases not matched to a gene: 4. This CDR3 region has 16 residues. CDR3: CASSSTLAGGTDTQYF. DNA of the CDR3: TGTGCCAGCAGCTCGACACTAGCGGGAGGCACAGATACGCAGTATTTT. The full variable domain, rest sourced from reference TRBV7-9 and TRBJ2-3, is DTGVSQNPRHKITKRGQNVTFRCDPISEHNRLYWYRQTLGQGPEFLTYFQNEAQLEKSRLLSDRFSAERPKGSFSTLEIQRTEQGDSAMYLCASSSTLAGGTDTQYFGPGTRLTVL.

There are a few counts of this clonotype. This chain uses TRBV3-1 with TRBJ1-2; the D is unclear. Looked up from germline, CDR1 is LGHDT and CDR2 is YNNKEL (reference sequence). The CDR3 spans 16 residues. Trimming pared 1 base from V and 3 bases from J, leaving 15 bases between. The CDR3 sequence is CASSQAAGKWYYGYTF. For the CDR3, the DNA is TGTGCCAGCAGCCAAGCGGCTGGAAAATGGTACTATGGCTACACCTTC. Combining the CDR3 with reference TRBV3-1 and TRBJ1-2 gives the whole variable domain DTAVSQTPKYLVTQMGNDKSIKCEQNLGHDTMYWYKQDSKKFLKIMFSYNNKELIINETVPNRFSPKSPDKAHLNLHINSLELGDSAVYFCASSQAAGKWYYGYTFGSGTRLTVV.

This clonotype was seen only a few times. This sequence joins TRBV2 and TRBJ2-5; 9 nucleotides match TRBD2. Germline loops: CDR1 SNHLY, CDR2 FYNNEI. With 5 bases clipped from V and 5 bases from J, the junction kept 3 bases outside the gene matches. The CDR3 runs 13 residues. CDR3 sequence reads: CASSSREGETQYF. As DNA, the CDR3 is TGTGCCAGCAGTTCGCGGGAGGGGGAGACCCAGTACTTC.

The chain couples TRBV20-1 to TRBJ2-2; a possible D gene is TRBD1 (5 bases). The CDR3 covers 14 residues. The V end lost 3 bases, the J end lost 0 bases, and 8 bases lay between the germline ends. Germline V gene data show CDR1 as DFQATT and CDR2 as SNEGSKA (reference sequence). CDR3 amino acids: CSASRGPNTGELFF. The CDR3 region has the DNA TGCAGTGCTAGTAGGGGCCCGAACACCGGGGAGCTGTTTTTT.

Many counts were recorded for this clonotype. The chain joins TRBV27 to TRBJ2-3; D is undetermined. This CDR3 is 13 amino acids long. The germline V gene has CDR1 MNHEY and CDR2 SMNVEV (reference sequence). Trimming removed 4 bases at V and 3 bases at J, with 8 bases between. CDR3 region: CASSSTLTDTQYF. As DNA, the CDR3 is TGTGCCAGCAGTTCGACTCTTACAGATACGCAGTATTTT.

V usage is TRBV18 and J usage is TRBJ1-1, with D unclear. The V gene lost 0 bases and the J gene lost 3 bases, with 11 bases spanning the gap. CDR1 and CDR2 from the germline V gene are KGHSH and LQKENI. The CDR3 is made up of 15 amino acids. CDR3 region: CASSPPYGGDTEAFF. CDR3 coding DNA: TGTGCCAGCTCACCACCATATGGTGGGGACACTGAAGCTTTCTTT.

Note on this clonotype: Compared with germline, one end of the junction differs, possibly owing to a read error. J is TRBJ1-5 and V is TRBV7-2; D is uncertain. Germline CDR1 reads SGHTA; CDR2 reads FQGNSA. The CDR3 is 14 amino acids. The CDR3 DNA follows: TGCGCCAGCAGCCAAGATGGCGGGGATCAGCCCCAGCATTTT. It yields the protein CASSQDGGDQPQHF.

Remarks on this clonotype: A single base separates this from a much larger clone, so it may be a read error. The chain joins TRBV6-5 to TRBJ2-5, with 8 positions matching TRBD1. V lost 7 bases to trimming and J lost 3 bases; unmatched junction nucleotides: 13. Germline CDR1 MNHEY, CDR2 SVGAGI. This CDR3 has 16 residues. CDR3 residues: CASKPPPAQGEETQYF. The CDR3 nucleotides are TGTGCCAGCAAACCCCCCCCGGCACAGGGGGAAGAGACCCAGTACTTC.

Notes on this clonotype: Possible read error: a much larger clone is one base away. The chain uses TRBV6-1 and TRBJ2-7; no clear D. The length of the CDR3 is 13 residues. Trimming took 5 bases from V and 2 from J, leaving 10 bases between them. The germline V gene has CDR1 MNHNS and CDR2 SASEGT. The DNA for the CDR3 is TGTGCCAGCAGTCCGACTTGGGCCTACGAGCAGTACTTC. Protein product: CASSPTWAYEQYF.

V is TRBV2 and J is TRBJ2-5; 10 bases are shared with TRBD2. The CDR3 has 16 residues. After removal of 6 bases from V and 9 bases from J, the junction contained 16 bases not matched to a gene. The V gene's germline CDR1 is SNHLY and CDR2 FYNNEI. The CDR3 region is CASSGQTSGARGAQYF. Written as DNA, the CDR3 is TGTGCCAGCAGCGGACAAACTAGCGGGGCCAGGGGGGCCCAGTACTTC. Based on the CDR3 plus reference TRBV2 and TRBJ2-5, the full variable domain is EPEVTQTPSHQVTQMGQEVILRCVPISNHLYFYWYRQILGQKVEFLVSFYNNEISEKSEIFDDQFSVERPDGSNFTLKIRSTKLEDSAMYFCASSGQTSGARGAQYFGPGTRLLVL.

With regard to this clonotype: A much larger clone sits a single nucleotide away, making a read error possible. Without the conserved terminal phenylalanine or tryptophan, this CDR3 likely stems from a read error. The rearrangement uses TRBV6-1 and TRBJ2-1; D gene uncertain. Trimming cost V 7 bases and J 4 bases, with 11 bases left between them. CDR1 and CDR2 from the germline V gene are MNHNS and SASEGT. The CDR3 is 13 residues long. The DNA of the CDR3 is TGTGCCAGCACCAATGACGGATACAATGAGCAGTTCCTC. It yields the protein CASTNDGYNEQFL.

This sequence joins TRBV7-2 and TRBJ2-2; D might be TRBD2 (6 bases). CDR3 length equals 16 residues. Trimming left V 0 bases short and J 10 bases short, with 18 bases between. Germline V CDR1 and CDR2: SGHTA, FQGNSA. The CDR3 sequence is CASSLAVEGNTKELFF. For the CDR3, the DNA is TGTGCCAGCAGCTTAGCGGTGGAGGGGAACACCAAGGAGCTGTTTTTT.

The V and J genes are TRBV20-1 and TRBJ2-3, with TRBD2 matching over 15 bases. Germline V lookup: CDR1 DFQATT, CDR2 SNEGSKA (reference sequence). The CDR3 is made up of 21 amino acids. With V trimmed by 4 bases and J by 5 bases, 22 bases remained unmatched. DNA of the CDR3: TGCAGTGCTACCCGGGACGGACGACAATGGACTAGCGGGAGGGGGATAGATACGCAGTATTTT. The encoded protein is CSATRDGRQWTSGRGIDTQYF.

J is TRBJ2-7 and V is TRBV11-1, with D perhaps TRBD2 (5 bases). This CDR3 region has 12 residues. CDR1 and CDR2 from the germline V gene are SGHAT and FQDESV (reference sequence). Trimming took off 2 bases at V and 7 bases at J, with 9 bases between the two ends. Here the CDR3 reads CASSLNGVEQYF. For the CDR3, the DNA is TGTGCCAGCAGCTTAAACGGGGTTGAGCAGTACTTC.

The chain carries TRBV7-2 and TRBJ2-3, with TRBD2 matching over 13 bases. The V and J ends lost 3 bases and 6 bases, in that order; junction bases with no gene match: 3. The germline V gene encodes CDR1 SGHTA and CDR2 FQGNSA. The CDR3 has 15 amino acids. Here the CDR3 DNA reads TGTGCCAGCAGCTTTACTAGCGGGAGGGGGGATACGCAGTATTTT. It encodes CASSFTSGRGDTQYF.

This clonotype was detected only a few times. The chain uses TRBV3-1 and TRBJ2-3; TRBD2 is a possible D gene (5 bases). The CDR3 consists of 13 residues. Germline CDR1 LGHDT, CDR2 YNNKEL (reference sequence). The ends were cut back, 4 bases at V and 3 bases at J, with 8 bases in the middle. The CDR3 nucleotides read TGTGCCAGCAGCCGAGGGAGAACAGATACGCAGTATTTT. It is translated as CASSRGRTDTQYF.

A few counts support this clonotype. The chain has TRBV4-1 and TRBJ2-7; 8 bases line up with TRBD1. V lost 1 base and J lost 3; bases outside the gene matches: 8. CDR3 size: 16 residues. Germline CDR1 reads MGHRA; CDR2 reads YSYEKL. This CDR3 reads CASSQVQGGVFYEQYF. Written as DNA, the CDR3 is TGCGCCAGCAGCCAAGTACAGGGGGGAGTCTTCTACGAGCAGTACTTC.